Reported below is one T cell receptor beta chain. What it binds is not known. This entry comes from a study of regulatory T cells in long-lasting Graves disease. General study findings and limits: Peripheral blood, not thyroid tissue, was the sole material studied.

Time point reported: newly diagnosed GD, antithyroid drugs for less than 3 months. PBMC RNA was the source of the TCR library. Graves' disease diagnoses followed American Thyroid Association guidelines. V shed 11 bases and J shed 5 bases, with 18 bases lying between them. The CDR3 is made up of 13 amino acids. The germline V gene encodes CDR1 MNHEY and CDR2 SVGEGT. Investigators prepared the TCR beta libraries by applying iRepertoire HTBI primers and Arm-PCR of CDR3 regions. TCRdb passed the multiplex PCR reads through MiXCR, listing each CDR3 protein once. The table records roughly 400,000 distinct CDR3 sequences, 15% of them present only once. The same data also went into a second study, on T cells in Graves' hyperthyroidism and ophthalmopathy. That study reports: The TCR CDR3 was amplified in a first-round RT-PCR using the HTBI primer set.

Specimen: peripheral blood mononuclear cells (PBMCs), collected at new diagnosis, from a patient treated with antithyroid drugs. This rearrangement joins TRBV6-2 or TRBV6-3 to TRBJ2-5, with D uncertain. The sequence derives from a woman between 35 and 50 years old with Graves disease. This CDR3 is CAGRINNEETQYF. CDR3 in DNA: TGTGCCGGTCGAATAAATAATGAGGAGACCCAGTACTTC.